This T cell receptor beta chain was sequenced during a study of T cell repertoires in cytomegalovirus infection. Trimming at V came to 0 bases and at J to 4 bases, leaving 7 bases not matched to a gene. This CDR3 is 17 amino acids long. Germline V gene sequence: CDR1 LGHDT, CDR2 YNNKEL (reference sequence). One entry per CDR3 protein results from TCRdb running MiXCR on the reads. The sample lists around 100,000 distinct CDR3 sequences; about 22% were seen once. Only a few counts were recorded for this clonotype. The sequence came from a human donor in good health (CMV status not recorded). Some clones in this sample may be carry-over from other donors' samples. This chain joins TRBV3-1 and TRBJ2-1, with 9 bases identical to TRBD2. Sequenced sample: CD8+ T cells from PBMCs. CDR3 sequence: CASSQELLAGLYNEQFF. CDR3 nucleotide sequence: TGTGCCAGCAGCCAAGAACTACTAGCGGGCTTATACAATGAGCAGTTCTTC.